Each of the 10 T cell receptor beta chains below was sequenced from the same sample in a study of patients and donors after allogeneic stem cell transplantation. In TCRdb, the RT-PCR reads were re-called with MiXCR into one record per CDR3 protein. The sample carries tens of thousands of distinct CDR3 sequences, approximately 49% recorded once. The sample taken for sequencing was blood, either unsorted or a sorted T cell fraction (not recorded which). The receptors originated from a human donor who was either an allogeneic HSCT recipient or a stem cell or donor lymphocyte infusion donor (not recorded which). It is not recorded whose cells these are; they may come from a transplant donor.

There are a few counts of this clonotype. The chain is built from TRBV7-8 and TRBJ1-5; 8 bases are shared with TRBD1. Germline V gene data show CDR1 as SGHVS and CDR2 as FQNEAQ. This CDR3 region has 16 residues. Losses at the gene ends were 6 bases for V and 3 bases for J; bases not matched to a gene: 10. This CDR3 reads CASRQGRGQDNQPQHF. CDR3 nucleotides: TGTGCCAGCAGACAGGGCAGGGGGCAAGACAATCAGCCCCAGCATTTT.

The table lists this clonotype with a few counts. The rearrangement links TRBV7-2 to TRBJ1-1, with 9 bases lining up with TRBD1. Per the germline V gene, CDR1 is SGHTA and CDR2 is FQGNSA. Trimming removed 5 bases from V and 6 bases from J; junction bases left unmatched: 4. This CDR3 is 13 amino acids long. The CDR3 region has the DNA TGTGCCAGCAGCCCCAACAGGGGGCCTGAAGCTTTCTTT. As protein: CASSPNRGPEAFF.

The chain is built from TRBV11-2 and TRBJ1-3; D perhaps matches TRBD1 (5 bases). Deletions cut 1 base from V and 0 bases from J, with 13 bases between. The CDR3 consists of 17 residues. Germline lookup yields CDR1 SGHAT and CDR2 FQNNGV. The CDR3 loop reads CASSLGQTLLSGNTIYF. Written as DNA, the CDR3 is TGTGCCAGCAGCTTAGGACAGACACTTCTCTCTGGAAACACCATATATTTT. Drawing the rest from reference TRBV11-2 and TRBJ1-3, the complete variable domain is EAGVAQSPRYKIIEKRQSVAFWCNPISGHATLYWYQQILGQGPKLLIQFQNNGVVDDSQLPKDRFSAERLKGVDSTLKIQPAKLEDSAVYLCASSLGQTLLSGNTIYFGEGSWLTVV.

V and J are TRBV7-2 and TRBJ2-3, with D possibly being TRBD2 (6 bases). V was pared by 3 bases and J by 2 bases, with 15 bases between. The CDR3 is 16 amino acids. CDR1 and CDR2 (germline): SGHTA, FQGNSA. CDR3 in amino acids: CASSFPLAGTTDTQYF. CDR3 DNA sequence: TGTGCCAGCAGCTTCCCCCTGGCGGGAACCACAGATACGCAGTATTTT.

This chain links TRBV7-3 with TRBJ2-2, with 7 bases lining up with TRBD2. Germline CDR1 and CDR2: SGHTA and FQGTGA. With V trimmed by 2 bases and J by 7 bases, 10 bases remained unmatched. The CDR3 length is 16 residues. The CDR3 sequence: CASSLYAGVKNGELFF. For the CDR3, the DNA is TGTGCCAGCAGCTTATACGCGGGAGTTAAAAACGGGGAGCTGTTTTTT.

The gene calls are TRBV7-9 and TRBJ1-5; D is unclear. CDR1 is SEHNR, CDR2 FQNEAQ, per germline (reference sequence). Trimming took 3 bases from V and 1 from J, leaving 16 bases between them. The CDR3 extends over 17 amino acids. CDR3 region: CASSLGRLGSSNQPQHF. DNA for the CDR3: TGTGCCAGCAGCTTGGGCAGGTTGGGATCGAGCAATCAGCCCCAGCATTTT.

This chain links TRBV10-3 with TRBJ1-1, with a tentative D call TRBD1 (5 bases). The length of the CDR3 is 14 residues. Trimming cost V 3 bases and J 3 bases, with 11 bases left between them. In germline, CDR1 is ENHRY, CDR2 SYGVKD. CDR3 sequence reads: CAISDLRADTEAFF. CDR3 sequence (DNA): TGTGCCATCAGTGACCTCAGGGCGGACACTGAAGCTTTCTTT.

The chain links TRBV11-3 to TRBJ2-5, with a weak D call TRBD1 (5 bases). Germline V lookup: CDR1 SGHNT, CDR2 YENEEA. The CDR3 has 14 amino acids. V was cut by 5 bases and J by 2 bases, with 12 bases left in between. CDR3 DNA: TGTGCCAGCAGCCCCGCGACAGCACAAGAGACCCAGTACTTC. It is translated as CASSPATAQETQYF.

The CDR3 DNA reads as TGTGCCAGCAGTTCTACAGGGGTTGCTAACTATGGCTACACCTTC. Residues: CASSSTGVANYGYTF. This chain links TRBV6-5 with TRBJ1-2; 7 bases agree with TRBD1. V shed 4 bases, J shed 0 bases, and the junction held 5 bases outside the gene matches. The CDR3 totals 15 residues. Germline V gene lookup returns CDR1 MNHEY and CDR2 SVGAGI.

The CDR3 sequence is CASSVQGFTEAFF. The DNA of the CDR3 is TGTGCCAGCAGCGTACAGGGATTCACTGAAGCTTTCTTT. The chain couples TRBV6-5 to TRBJ1-1, with D possibly TRBD1 on 6 matching bases. V was shortened by 6 bases and J by 4 bases, with 12 bases between the two germline ends. Germline V gene data show CDR1 as MNHEY and CDR2 as SVGAGI. This CDR3 spans 13 amino acids.